This TCR beta chain is drawn from a study of early T cells in non-severe SARS-CoV-2 infection. Study summary: Sequencing used unsorted whole-blood bulk RNA, so chains lack pairing. Whole-study results and caveats: Private and CD4 specificities were missed by VDJdb matching, which favored anti-spike CD8 responses.

The library protocol tagged individual cDNA molecules with unique molecular identifiers. TCRdb fed the 5' RACE reads into MiXCR, producing one record per CDR3 protein. The sample has 75,000 to 100,000 distinct CDR3 sequences, roughly 15% seen once. There are 12 residues in the CDR3. Germline lookup yields CDR1 SGHDT and CDR2 YYEEEE. Trimming pared 0 bases from V and 10 bases from J, leaving 10 bases between. Turning to this clonotype: Its antigen is unknown.

The clonotype comes from an adult who was a healthcare worker with PCR-confirmed SARS-CoV-2 infection or an uninfected control (not recorded which). The gene calls are TRBV5-6 and TRBJ1-1; a weak D match, TRBD1 (5 bases). Material for sequencing was whole blood. As DNA, the CDR3 is TGTGCCAGCAGCTTGGGGAGGGGAGGAGCTTTCTTT. The encoded protein is CASSLGRGGAFF.